The 19 T cell receptor beta chains below come from one sample, sequenced in a study of cytomegalovirus exposure and HLA in healthy donors (dated by TCRdb to the late 2010s). The library relied on the immunoSEQ multiplex PCR assay. TCRdb carries this immuneACCESS record with in-frame sequences only. Its versions omit some clonotypes, under half of them owing to an unresolved V gene in the studies checked, with the rest unexplained. This sample lists 300,000 to 400,000 clones; 86% were detected once. Roughly 0.75% of the sample rests with the top ten. The sample consisted of PBMCs. The receptor source for this set is a woman aged 18-29 years in good health and CMV-seronegative.

The chain employs TRBV29-1 and TRBJ2-5, with D possibly matching TRBD1 (7 bases). The CDR3 has 17 residues. Deletions cut 0 bases from V and 1 base from J, with 18 bases between. CDR1 SQVTM and CDR2 ANQGSEA come from the germline V gene. CDR3: CSVEDKGARGLQETQYF. The CDR3 bases are TGCAGCGTTGAAGATAAGGGGGCAAGGGGACTCCAAGAGACCCAGTACTTC.

This sequence joins TRBV9 and TRBJ2-5, with D possibly TRBD2 on 5 matching bases. The ends were cut back, 4 bases at V and 5 bases at J, with 21 bases in the middle. The germline gives CDR1 SGDLS, CDR2 YYNGEE. This CDR3 spans 16 amino acids. The CDR3 sequence is CASSPRAADGRETQYF. In nucleotides, the CDR3 is TGTGCCAGCAGCCCGCGGGCCGCCGACGGACGGGAGACCCAGTACTTC.

The genes are TRBV6-5 and TRBJ1-2; possible D gene TRBD1, 6 bases. V was shortened by 2 bases and J by 4 bases, with 14 bases between the two germline ends. The CDR3 is 15 residues long. Germline loops: CDR1 MNHEY, CDR2 SVGAGI. CDR3 coding DNA: TGTGCCAGCAGTTACATTAAGGCAGGGGCCTATGGCTACACCTTC. This encodes CASSYIKAGAYGYTF.

The chain has TRBV19 and TRBJ1-5, with 10 bases fitting TRBD1. This CDR3 comprises 19 residues. CDR1 and CDR2 from the germline V gene are LNHDA and SQIVND (reference sequence). V trimming: 8 bases; J trimming: 0 bases; junction bases outside the gene matches: 16. CDR3 nucleotide sequence: TGTGCCAGTGGCCCCGGGACAGGGGCGGGGGTATATAGCAATCAGCCCCAGCATTTT. It is translated as CASGPGTGAGVYSNQPQHF.

This rearrangement joins TRBV28 to TRBJ2-6; 8 bases map to TRBD1. Trimming took 2 bases from V and 2 from J; bases not matched to a gene: 5. CDR3 length: 17 amino acids. Germline V gives CDR1 MDHEN, CDR2 SYDVKM. The CDR3 loop reads CASSLGNRGAGANVLTF. In DNA form, the CDR3 reads TGTGCCAGCAGTTTAGGTAACAGGGGGGCTGGGGCCAACGTCCTGACTTTC.

The chain links TRBV11-3 to TRBJ2-5, with 7 bases fitting TRBD2. CDR1 and CDR2 (germline): SGHNT, YENEEA. V lost 1 base and J lost 5; bases outside the gene matches: 16. The CDR3 extends over 18 amino acids. The CDR3 coding sequence is TGTGCCAGCAGCTTAGGCTCGACCGGGACTAAGGGTCGGGAGACCCAGTACTTC. Translating gives CASSLGSTGTKGRETQYF.

The V gene is TRBV28, the J gene TRBJ2-7; 9 bases map to TRBD1. J lost 6 bases, V lost 3 bases, and 9 bases had no gene match. CDR1 MDHEN and CDR2 SYDVKM come from the germline V gene. The CDR3 length is 15 residues. Here the CDR3 reads CASSFVDRGGGEQYF. CDR3 coding DNA: TGTGCCAGCAGTTTCGTCGACAGGGGGGGTGGCGAGCAGTACTTC.

This clone was detected only once. The rearrangement uses TRBV13 and TRBJ1-5; D possibly corresponds to TRBD1 (5 bases). The CDR3 is 15 residues long. Germline CDR1 reads PRHDT; CDR2 reads FYEKMQ (reference sequence). Trimming cost V 5 bases and J 0 bases, with 11 bases left between them. In DNA form, the CDR3 reads TGTGCCAGCAGCCGAACAGGAGATAGCAATCAGCCCCAGCATTTT. Protein: CASSRTGDSNQPQHF.

This clone was detected only a few times. This sequence joins TRBV2 and TRBJ1-2; 7 bases map to TRBD1. The CDR3 is made up of 15 amino acids. The ends lost 2 bases at V and 3 bases at J; junction bases unmatched: 6. Germline V gene lookup returns CDR1 SNHLY and CDR2 FYNNEI. The CDR3 DNA follows: TGTGCCAGCAGTGAACCTTCTACAGGGGACTATGGCTACACCTTC. Protein sequence: CASSEPSTGDYGYTF.

The sample holds one count of this clone. This chain uses TRBV2 with TRBJ2-3, with 12 bases aligning to TRBD2. V was clipped by 6 bases and J by 6 bases; unmatched bases: 10. Per germline, CDR1 SNHLY and CDR2 FYNNEI. This CDR3 is 16 amino acids long. The CDR3 sequence is CASSGASGRARDTQYF. The CDR3 DNA follows: TGTGCCAGCAGCGGGGCTAGCGGGAGGGCCAGGGATACGCAGTATTTT. Supplemented by reference TRBV2 and TRBJ2-3, the full variable domain reads EPEVTQTPSHQVTQMGQEVILRCVPISNHLYFYWYRQILGQKVEFLVSFYNNEISEKSEIFDDQFSVERPDGSNFTLKIRSTKLEDSAMYFCASSGASGRARDTQYFGPGTRLTVL.

This clone was counted at least ten times. Within the sample, other DNA sequences also encode this same CDR3. The rearrangement joins TRBV7-9 to TRBJ1-2; D is undetermined. The V and J ends lost 5 bases and 6 bases respectively, with 13 bases between them. The germline CDR1 and CDR2 sequences are SEHNR and FQNEAQ (reference sequence). This CDR3 has 13 residues. The CDR3 coding sequence is TGTGCCAGCAGCCCGAACCGGGGAGATGGCTACACCTTC. Protein product: CASSPNRGDGYTF.

The CDR3 bases are TGTGCCAGCAGTTTTTGGCCGGCCGGGGGGGACTATGGCTACACCTTC. Its translation is CASSFWPAGGDYGYTF. The rearrangement links TRBV27 to TRBJ1-2; D may be TRBD1 (5 bases). The V gene's germline CDR1 is MNHEY and CDR2 SMNVEV (reference sequence). The CDR3 loop spans 16 amino acids. V was cut by 3 bases and J by 3 bases, with 17 bases left in between.

The chain combines TRBV18 with TRBJ2-1; 10 bases fit TRBD2. The CDR3 consists of 17 residues. The germline CDR1 and CDR2 sequences are KGHSH and LQKENI. The ends lost 2 bases at V and 3 bases at J; junction bases unmatched: 7. The CDR3 DNA sequence: TGTGCCAGCTCACCAAGGCTAGCGGGGGCCCTCTACAATGAGCAGTTCTTC. As protein: CASSPRLAGALYNEQFF.

The chain has TRBV2 and TRBJ2-7; TRBD2 might be the D (5 bases). Germline V gene data show CDR1 as SNHLY and CDR2 as FYNNEI. Deletions cut 5 bases from V and 5 bases from J, with 19 bases between. The CDR3 consists of 15 residues. CDR3 in DNA: TGTGCCAGCAGTCACGTTATAGCGATCTTCAACGAGCAGTACTTC. Amino acids: CASSHVIAIFNEQYF.

This chain uses TRBV28 with TRBJ2-1; 10 bases line up with TRBD2. This CDR3 has 15 residues. Germline values: CDR1 MDHEN, CDR2 SYDVKM. Germline trimming cut 6 bases from V and 5 bases from J; bases unmatched to any gene: 7. In DNA, the CDR3 is TGTGCCAGCAGATCACGACTAGCGGGCAACAATGAGCAGTTCTTC. Translating gives CASRSRLAGNNEQFF.

V gene TRBV2 combines with J gene TRBJ1-5, with 7 nucleotides matching TRBD1. Germline CDR1 and CDR2: SNHLY and FYNNEI. Trimming cost V 6 bases and J 3 bases; bases outside gene matches: 5. The CDR3 has 14 residues. The CDR3 region is CASRETGHNQPQHF. DNA of the CDR3: TGTGCCAGCAGGGAGACAGGGCACAATCAGCCCCAGCATTTT.

Remarks on this clone: Different DNA sequences within this sample yield the same CDR3. This chain uses TRBV5-1 with TRBJ2-5; 10 bases align to TRBD2. From germline, CDR1 is SGHRS and CDR2 YFSETQ. V was pared by 0 bases and J by 4 bases, with 0 bases of the junction left unmatched. This CDR3 has 14 residues. CDR3 sequence reads: CASSLGTSGETQYF. For the CDR3, the DNA is TGCGCCAGCAGCTTGGGGACTAGCGGAGAGACCCAGTACTTC.

V gene TRBV5-6 combines with J gene TRBJ2-5, with 9 bases that match TRBD2. CDR1 and CDR2 (germline): SGHDT, YYEEEE. The CDR3 has 15 amino acids. The trim removed 4 bases at V and 9 bases at J, leaving 13 bases unmatched. CDR3 in DNA: TGTGCCAGCAGCGGAGTGGCTAGCGGGATAGCGGCCCAGTACTTC. This translates into CASSGVASGIAAQYF.

J is TRBJ1-1 and V is TRBV7-8; the match to TRBD1 covers 9 bases. The CDR3 is 13 amino acids. Per germline, CDR1 SGHVS and CDR2 FQNEAQ. V lost 4 bases and J lost 5; bases outside the gene matches: 2. CDR3 protein: CASSYRGRTEAFF. The CDR3 DNA sequence: TGTGCCAGCAGCTACAGGGGGCGGACTGAAGCTTTCTTT.